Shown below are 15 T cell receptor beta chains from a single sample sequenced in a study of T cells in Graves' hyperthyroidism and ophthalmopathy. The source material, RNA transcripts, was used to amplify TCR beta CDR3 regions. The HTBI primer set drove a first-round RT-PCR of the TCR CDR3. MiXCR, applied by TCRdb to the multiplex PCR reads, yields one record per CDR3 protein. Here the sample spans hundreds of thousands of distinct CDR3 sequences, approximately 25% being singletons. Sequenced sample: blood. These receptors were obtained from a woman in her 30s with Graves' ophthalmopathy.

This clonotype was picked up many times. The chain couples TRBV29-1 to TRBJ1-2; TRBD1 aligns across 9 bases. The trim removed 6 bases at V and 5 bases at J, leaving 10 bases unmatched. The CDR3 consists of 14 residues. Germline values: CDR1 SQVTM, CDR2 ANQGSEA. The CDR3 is CSVDTPGQGYGYTF. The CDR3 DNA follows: TGCAGCGTCGATACTCCGGGACAGGGATATGGCTACACCTTC.

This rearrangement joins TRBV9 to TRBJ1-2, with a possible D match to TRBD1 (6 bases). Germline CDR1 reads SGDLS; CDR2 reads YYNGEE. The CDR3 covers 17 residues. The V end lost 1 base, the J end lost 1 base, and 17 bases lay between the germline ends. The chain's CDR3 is CASSVSHRTGNNYGYTF. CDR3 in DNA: TGTGCCAGCAGCGTATCGCATCGCACAGGGAATAACTATGGCTACACCTTC. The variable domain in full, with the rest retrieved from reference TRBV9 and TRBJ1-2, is DSGVTQTPKHLITATGQRVTLRCSPRSGDLSVYWYQQSLDQGLQFLIQYYNGEERAKGNILERFSAQQFPDLHSELNLSSLELGDSALYFCASSVSHRTGNNYGYTFGSGTRLTVV.

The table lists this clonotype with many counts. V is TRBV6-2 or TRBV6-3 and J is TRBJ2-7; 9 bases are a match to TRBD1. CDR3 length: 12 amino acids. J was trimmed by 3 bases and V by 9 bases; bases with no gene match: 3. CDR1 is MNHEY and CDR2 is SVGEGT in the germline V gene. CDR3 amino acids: CASTTGGYEQYF. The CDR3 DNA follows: TGTGCCAGTACGACAGGGGGCTACGAGCAGTACTTC.

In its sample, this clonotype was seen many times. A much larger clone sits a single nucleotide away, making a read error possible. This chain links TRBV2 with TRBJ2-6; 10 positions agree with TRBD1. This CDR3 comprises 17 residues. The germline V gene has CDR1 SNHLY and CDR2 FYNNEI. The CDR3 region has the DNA TGTGCCAGCAGTTTCCGGGACAGGGGCTCTGGGGCCAACGTCCTGCCTTTC. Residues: CASSFRDRGSGANVLPF.

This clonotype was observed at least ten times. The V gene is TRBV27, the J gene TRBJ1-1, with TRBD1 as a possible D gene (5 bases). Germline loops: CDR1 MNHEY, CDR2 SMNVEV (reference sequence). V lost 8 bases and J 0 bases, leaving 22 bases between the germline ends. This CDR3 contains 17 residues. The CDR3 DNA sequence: TGTGCCAGCGGGGAGAACGGGGCCCGGTCCCTGAACACTGAAGCTTTCTTT. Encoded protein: CASGENGARSLNTEAFF.

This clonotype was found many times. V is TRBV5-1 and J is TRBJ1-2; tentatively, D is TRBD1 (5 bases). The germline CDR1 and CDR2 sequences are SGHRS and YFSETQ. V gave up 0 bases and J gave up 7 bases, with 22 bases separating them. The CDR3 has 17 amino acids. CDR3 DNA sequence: TGCGCCAGCAGCTTGGCTGGGACGAGACAGCCTTCCGGTGGCTACACCTTC. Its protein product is CASSLAGTRQPSGGYTF.

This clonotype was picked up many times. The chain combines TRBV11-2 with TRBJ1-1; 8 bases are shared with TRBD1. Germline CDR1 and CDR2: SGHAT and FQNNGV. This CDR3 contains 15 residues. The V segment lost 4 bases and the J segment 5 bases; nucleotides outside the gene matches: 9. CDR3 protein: CASSSWTGSGTEAFF. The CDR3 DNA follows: TGTGCCAGCAGCTCCTGGACAGGGAGTGGGACTGAAGCTTTCTTT.

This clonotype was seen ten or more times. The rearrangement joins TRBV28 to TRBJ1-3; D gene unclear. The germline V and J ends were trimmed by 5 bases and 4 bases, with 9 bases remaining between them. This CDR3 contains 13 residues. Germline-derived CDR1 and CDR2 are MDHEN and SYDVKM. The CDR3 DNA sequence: TGTGCCAGCAGTGATCCGCCGGGAAACACCATATATTTT. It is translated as CASSDPPGNTIYF.

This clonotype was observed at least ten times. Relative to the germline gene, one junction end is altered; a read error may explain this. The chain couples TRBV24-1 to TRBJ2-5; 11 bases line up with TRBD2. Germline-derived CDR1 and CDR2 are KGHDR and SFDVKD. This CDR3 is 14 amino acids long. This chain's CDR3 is CATAGTSGQGTQYF. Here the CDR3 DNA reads TGTGCCACCGCAGGGACTAGCGGACAAGGGACCCAGTACTTC.

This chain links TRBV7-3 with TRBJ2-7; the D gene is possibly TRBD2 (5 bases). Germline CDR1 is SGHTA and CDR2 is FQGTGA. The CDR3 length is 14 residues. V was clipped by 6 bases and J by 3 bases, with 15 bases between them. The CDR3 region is CASRADGFYYEQYF. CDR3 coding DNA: TGTGCCAGCAGAGCGGACGGTTTCTACTACGAGCAGTACTTC.

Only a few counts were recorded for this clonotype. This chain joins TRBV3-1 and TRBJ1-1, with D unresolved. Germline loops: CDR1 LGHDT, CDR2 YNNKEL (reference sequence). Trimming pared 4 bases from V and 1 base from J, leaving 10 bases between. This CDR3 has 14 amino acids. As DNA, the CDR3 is TGTGCCAGCAGCCGCCACTCGGAGAACACTGAAGCTTTCTTT. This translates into CASSRHSENTEAFF.

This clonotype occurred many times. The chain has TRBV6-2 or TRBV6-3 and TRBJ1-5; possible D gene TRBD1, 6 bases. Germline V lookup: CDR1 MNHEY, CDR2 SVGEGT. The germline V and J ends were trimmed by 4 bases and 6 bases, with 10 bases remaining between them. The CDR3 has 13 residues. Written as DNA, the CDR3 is TGTGCCAGCAGTTGGGGGGGCGGTCAGCCCCAGCATTTT. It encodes CASSWGGGQPQHF.

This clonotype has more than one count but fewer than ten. The CDR3 DNA follows: TGCGCCAGCAGCCAAGAGACCTTCGGCGGAAACACCATATATTTT. It translates to CASSQETFGGNTIYF. The chain joins TRBV4-1 to TRBJ1-3; D call uncertain. The V gene lost 0 bases and the J gene lost 4 bases, with 10 bases spanning the gap. The CDR3 has 15 amino acids. The germline CDR1 and CDR2 sequences are MGHRA and YSYEKL.

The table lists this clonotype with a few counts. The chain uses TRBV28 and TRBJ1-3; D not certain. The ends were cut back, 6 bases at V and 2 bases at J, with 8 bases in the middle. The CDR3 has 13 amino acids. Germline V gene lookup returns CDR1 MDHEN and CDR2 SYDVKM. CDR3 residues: CASRRTAGNTIYF. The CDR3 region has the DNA TGTGCCAGCAGAAGAACGGCTGGAAACACCATATATTTT.

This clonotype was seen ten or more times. The CDR3 reads CASSPKQGGNQPQHF. CDR3 nucleotide sequence: TGTGCCAGCAGTCCCAAACAGGGTGGCAATCAGCCCCAGCATTTT. This chain links TRBV12-3 or TRBV12-4 with TRBJ1-5; a weak D match, TRBD1 (6 bases). The CDR3 extends over 15 amino acids. V lost 5 bases, J lost 2 bases, and 13 bases lay in between.